The rows below give T cell receptor beta chains drawn from one sample of a study of T cells in Graves' hyperthyroidism and ophthalmopathy. From the multiplex PCR reads, TCRdb called clonotypes with MiXCR, one entry per CDR3 protein. Here the sample spans roughly 520,000 distinct CDR3 sequences, 24% being singletons. Sequencing input: blood. These receptors were taken from a woman under 40 with Graves' ophthalmopathy. Each CDR3 is given without its conserved first and last residue. The order of the fields is J gene, V gene, CDR3 protein.

j_gene: TRBJ2-7
v_gene: TRBV7-2
CDR3aa: ASSLAPSRPGNEQY

j_gene: TRBJ2-2
v_gene: TRBV7-3
CDR3aa: ASSFKGAGELF

j_gene: TRBJ1-1
v_gene: TRBV6-5
CDR3aa: ASSQQVRHEAF

j_gene: TRBJ1-2
v_gene: TRBV6-5
CDR3aa: VSSSGTRNYGYT

j_gene: TRBJ1-1
v_gene: TRBV24-1
CDR3aa: ATSGQGATEAF

j_gene: TRBJ2-5
v_gene: TRBV29-1
CDR3aa: SVDQGENEETQY

j_gene: TRBJ2-7
v_gene: TRBV11-2
CDR3aa: ASSLGVVSYDQY

j_gene: TRBJ1-2
v_gene: TRBV28
CDR3aa: ASSSPTNYGYT

j_gene: TRBJ1-3
v_gene: TRBV7-8
CDR3aa: ASSLVRGHGNTIY

j_gene: TRBJ2-2
v_gene: TRBV20-1
CDR3aa: SARAGGGTGELF

j_gene: TRBJ1-1
v_gene: TRBV6-1
CDR3aa: ASSGPVNTEAF

j_gene: TRBJ1-6
v_gene: TRBV6-2/TRBV6-3
CDR3aa: ASSFTFGTGNNSPLH

j_gene: TRBJ2-5
v_gene: TRBV12-5
CDR3aa: ASGLSPPGQLEETQY

j_gene: TRBJ2-7
v_gene: TRBV10-3
CDR3aa: AISEPQDRQTYEQY

j_gene: TRBJ1-5
v_gene: TRBV12-3/TRBV12-4
CDR3aa: ASSQNTFTGPQH

j_gene: TRBJ2-7
v_gene: TRBV12-3/TRBV12-4
CDR3aa: ASSLVAGGEQY

j_gene: TRBJ2-2
v_gene: TRBV12-3/TRBV12-4
CDR3aa: ASRAGHNTGELF

j_gene: TRBJ2-5
v_gene: TRBV4-2
CDR3aa: ASSQESSGLAGGQETQY

j_gene: TRBJ2-3
v_gene: TRBV6-2/TRBV6-3
CDR3aa: ASKEGPDTQY

j_gene: TRBJ2-7
v_gene: TRBV18
CDR3aa: ASSPRIFDRDWTYEQY

j_gene: TRBJ1-1
v_gene: TRBV7-9
CDR3aa: VSSEEGRNTEAF

j_gene: TRBJ2-2
v_gene: TRBV11-2
CDR3aa: ASSLGGTSGGTGELF

j_gene: TRBJ1-2
v_gene: TRBV12-3/TRBV12-4
CDR3aa: ASSPKTGSYGYT

j_gene: TRBJ2-7
v_gene: TRBV7-2
CDR3aa: ASSSRTGSHEQY

j_gene: TRBJ1-2
v_gene: TRBV20-1
CDR3aa: SARGGTGGHGYT

j_gene: TRBJ1-1
v_gene: TRBV12-3/TRBV12-4
CDR3aa: ASSWDEGADTEAF

j_gene: TRBJ2-7
v_gene: TRBV12-3/TRBV12-4
CDR3aa: ASSFGRTGVEQY

j_gene: TRBJ1-2
v_gene: TRBV5-1
CDR3aa: ASSLEGFGGYT

j_gene: TRBJ2-6
v_gene: TRBV15
CDR3aa: ATSGERGSGANVLT

j_gene: TRBJ2-7
v_gene: TRBV20-1
CDR3aa: SAPKRGLLYEQY

j_gene: TRBJ1-6
v_gene: TRBV11-1
CDR3aa: ASSPGPLVYNSPLH

j_gene: TRBJ2-2
v_gene: TRBV7-9
CDR3aa: ASSPLGLPELF

j_gene: TRBJ1-3
v_gene: TRBV29-1
CDR3aa: SVLQPGNTIY

j_gene: TRBJ1-2
v_gene: TRBV10-3
CDR3aa: AISESQGDGDGYT

j_gene: TRBJ2-5
v_gene: TRBV6-1
CDR3aa: ASSEINRGIYQETQY

j_gene: TRBJ2-7
v_gene: TRBV2
CDR3aa: ASSPTLGTGDNEQY

j_gene: TRBJ1-5
v_gene: TRBV6-1
CDR3aa: ATLPRQGFQPQH

j_gene: TRBJ1-1
v_gene: TRBV7-9
CDR3aa: ASSLDREDTEAF

j_gene: TRBJ2-7
v_gene: TRBV10-1
CDR3aa: ASRIRHVSYEQY

j_gene: TRBJ1-1
v_gene: TRBV3-1
CDR3aa: ASSQEGQRTDFGNTEAF

j_gene: TRBJ1-2
v_gene: TRBV6-1
CDR3aa: ASGPNTGFVNYGYT

j_gene: TRBJ2-5
v_gene: TRBV19
CDR3aa: ASSGSGLAGALQETQY

j_gene: TRBJ1-2
v_gene: TRBV6-1
CDR3aa: ASTLDSLNYGYT

j_gene: TRBJ2-7
v_gene: TRBV7-2
CDR3aa: ASSSGLQQY

j_gene: TRBJ2-2
v_gene: TRBV12-3/TRBV12-4
CDR3aa: ASSPDWSYGELF

j_gene: TRBJ2-5
v_gene: TRBV6-2/TRBV6-3
CDR3aa: ASSSYQGGETQY

j_gene: TRBJ1-3
v_gene: TRBV12-3/TRBV12-4
CDR3aa: ASSSGPDRGLSTIY

j_gene: TRBJ2-7
v_gene: TRBV30
CDR3aa: ACVGGTYEQY

j_gene: TRBJ2-5
v_gene: TRBV2
CDR3aa: ASRIGGTETQY

j_gene: TRBJ1-1
v_gene: TRBV11-1
CDR3aa: ASSLAPRRANTEAF

j_gene: TRBJ2-5
v_gene: TRBV19
CDR3aa: ASSIRTSGGAWQETQY

j_gene: TRBJ1-2
v_gene: TRBV12-3/TRBV12-4
CDR3aa: ASSFSRVTGYT

j_gene: TRBJ2-5
v_gene: TRBV7-2
CDR3aa: ASSIGAQGPLETQY

j_gene: TRBJ1-1
v_gene: TRBV19
CDR3aa: ASTSNWGSRTEAF

j_gene: TRBJ1-5
v_gene: TRBV6-7
CDR3aa: ASSYFDGHRNQPQH

j_gene: TRBJ1-2
v_gene: TRBV3-1
CDR3aa: ASSRARKFA

j_gene: TRBJ2-5
v_gene: TRBV12-3/TRBV12-4
CDR3aa: ASSLFGGARETQY

j_gene: TRBJ1-1
v_gene: TRBV6-1
CDR3aa: ASRGETPPLRGEAF

j_gene: TRBJ2-7
v_gene: TRBV11-2
CDR3aa: ASSLVEGVIYEQY

j_gene: TRBJ1-5
v_gene: TRBV18
CDR3aa: ASSPPSGRPQH